The rows below give T cell receptor beta chains drawn from one sample of a study of blood T cells in healthy people across ages. TCRdb redid the calling of the 5' RACE reads with MiXCR, one entry per CDR3 protein. The sample has roughly 730,000 distinct CDR3 sequences, 56% seen once. The specimen sequenced was blood. Every receptor here comes from a man aged 35-49 years in good health. The CDR3 runs from the conserved cysteine through the conserved F or W. The D gene is left open where the match is weak. The size field is filled for only some rows; it gives once, few, many or a size class.

clone size	V gene	D gene	J gene	CDR3 protein	CDR3 DNA
NA	TRBV11-3	NA	TRBJ2-3	CASSFLMGMGPSTDTQYF	TGTGCCAGCAGCTTCCTAATGGGGATGGGCCCTAGCACAGATACGCAGTATTTT
NA	TRBV28	TRBD2	TRBJ2-1	CASSLYRSGFKNEQFF	TGTGCCAGCAGTTTATATCGTAGCGGGTTTAAGAATGAGCAGTTCTTC
once	TRBV9	NA	TRBJ2-5	CASSPASAIQETQYF	TGTGCCAGCAGCCCCGCCTCGGCGATTCAAGAGACCCAGTACTTC
once	TRBV7-9	NA	TRBJ2-5	CASTEVGGRETQYF	TGTGCCAGCACCGAAGTCGGGGGTAGAGAGACCCAGTACTTC
NA	TRBV7-6	TRBD2	TRBJ2-7	CASSPLPGLEYEQYF	TGTGCCAGCAGCCCCCTTCCGGGACTAGAGTACGAGCAGTACTTC
NA	TRBV27	NA	TRBJ1-2	CASRDQGDYGYTF	TGTGCCAGCAGGGATCAGGGTGACTATGGCTACACCTTC
NA	TRBV5-6	NA	TRBJ1-2	CASSPEVGNYGYTF	TGTGCCAGCAGCCCGGAGGTCGGGAACTATGGCTACACCTTC
few	TRBV7-2	TRBD1	TRBJ1-2	CASSFKLGTGDYYGYTF	TGTGCCAGCAGCTTCAAACTCGGGACAGGGGATTACTATGGCTACACCTTC
NA	TRBV20-1	NA	TRBJ2-5	CSARETIQETQYF	TGCAGTGCTAGAGAGACAATACAAGAGACCCAGTACTTC
NA	TRBV7-3	TRBD1	TRBJ1-6	CASSLGQGWSPLHF	TGTGCCAGCAGCTTGGGACAGGGTTGGTCACCCCTCCACTTT
NA	TRBV6-5	NA	TRBJ2-3	CASSYRQGLTDTQYF	TGTGCCAGCAGTTACCGTCAGGGGCTCACAGATACGCAGTATTTT
NA	TRBV29-1	NA	TRBJ2-7	CSVGERAGGEQYF	TGCAGCGTTGGGGAGCGGGCCGGGGGCGAGCAGTACTTC
once	TRBV7-2	TRBD2	TRBJ2-5	CASSPLGGGAYNEQYF	TGTGCCAGCAGCCCCCTCGGCGGGGGGGCCTACAATGAGCAGTACTTC
NA	TRBV7-2	NA	TRBJ1-5	CASSTRGWNNQPQHF	TGTGCCAGCAGCACCAGGGGATGGAACAATCAGCCCCAGCATTTT
NA	TRBV6-1	TRBD1	TRBJ1-5	CASRTGQAFAIWSNQPQHF	TGTGCCAGCAGAACGGGACAGGCGTTCGCCATATGGAGCAATCAGCCCCAGCATTTT
NA	TRBV7-2	NA	TRBJ1-2	CASSPSPGDGYTF	TGTGCCAGCAGCCCGAGTCCAGGGGATGGCTACACCTTC
NA	TRBV7-9	NA	TRBJ2-7	CASSLLGSSSYNEQYF	TGTGCCAGCAGCTTACTAGGCAGCAGCTCCTACAATGAGCAGTACTTC
NA	TRBV4-1	NA	TRBJ2-1	CASSLKTGSSYNEQFF	TGCGCCAGCAGCCTAAAGACTGGAAGCTCCTACAATGAGCAGTTCTTC
NA	TRBV30	TRBD1	TRBJ1-5	CAWSAPPLGTGRTRQPQHF	TGTGCCTGGAGTGCCCCGCCCCTCGGGACAGGGAGAACGCGGCAGCCCCAGCATTTT
few	TRBV6-1	TRBD1	TRBJ2-5	CASTEGQGGQETQYF	TGTGCCAGCACCGAAGGACAGGGGGGACAAGAGACCCAGTACTTC
NA	TRBV20-1	NA	TRBJ1-1	CSSNWDTEAFF	TGCAGTAGCAATTGGGACACTGAAGCTTTCTTT
once	TRBV29-1	NA	TRBJ2-3	CSVANRVTSTDTQYF	TGCAGCGTTGCTAACAGGGTGACTAGCACAGATACGCAGTATTTT
NA	TRBV7-2	NA	TRBJ2-6	CASSLALGFSGANVLTF	TGTGCCAGCAGCTTAGCTTTGGGGTTCTCCGGGGCCAACGTCCTGACTTTC
NA	TRBV18	TRBD1	TRBJ1-4	CASSRGQGPAEEKLFF	TGTGCCAGCTCACGGGGACAGGGGCCCGCCGAGGAAAAACTGTTTTTT
NA	TRBV28	NA	TRBJ2-7	CASSFSVRGTNEQYF	TGTGCCAGCAGTTTTTCCGTAAGGGGAACCAACGAGCAGTACTTC
NA	TRBV7-9	TRBD2	TRBJ2-5	CASSLEGLVETQYF	TGTGCCAGCAGCTTAGAAGGACTAGTAGAGACCCAGTACTTC
NA	TRBV29-1	NA	TRBJ2-1	CSVENRAYNEQFF	TGCAGCGTTGAAAACAGGGCCTACAATGAGCAGTTCTTC
NA	TRBV28	NA	TRBJ1-2	CASSPTAFYGYTF	TGTGCCAGCAGTCCTACAGCTTTCTATGGCTACACCTTC
NA	TRBV5-1	TRBD2	TRBJ2-3	CASCRGGGNTDTQYF	TGCGCCAGCTGTCGCGGCGGGGGGAACACAGATACGCAGTATTTT
NA	TRBV6-5	TRBD1	TRBJ2-1	CASRGSTGSYEQFF	TGTGCCAGCAGGGGCTCGACAGGGAGCTATGAGCAGTTCTTC
few	TRBV28	NA	TRBJ2-5	CASTLLQGLRETQYF	TGTGCCAGCACCCTACTCCAGGGGTTGCGGGAGACCCAGTACTTC
NA	TRBV4-1	TRBD1	TRBJ2-6	CASSQDPDRDGANVLTF	TGCGCCAGCAGCCAAGATCCGGACAGGGATGGGGCCAACGTCCTGACTTTC
NA	TRBV28	NA	TRBJ2-2	CASTLSVTGELFF	TGTGCCAGCACCCTCTCGGTGACCGGGGAGCTGTTTTTT
few	TRBV7-2	NA	TRBJ2-1	CASSFSHREQFF	TGTGCCAGCAGCTTCAGCCACCGAGAGCAGTTCTTC
NA	TRBV4-2	TRBD1	TRBJ2-7	CASSQVIRDRGRGEQYF	TGTGCCAGCAGCCAAGTGATTCGGGACAGGGGTCGGGGCGAGCAGTACTTC
NA	TRBV29-1	NA	TRBJ2-7	CSVRDFYEQYF	TGCAGCGTTAGGGACTTCTACGAGCAGTACTTC
NA	TRBV20-1	NA	TRBJ1-5	CSARDGEFNQPQHF	TGCAGTGCTAGAGATGGGGAGTTCAATCAGCCCCAGCATTTT
NA	TRBV27	TRBD1	TRBJ2-2	CASSSDRANTGELFF	TGTGCCAGCAGCTCGGACAGGGCAAACACCGGGGAGCTGTTTTTT
NA	TRBV12-3/TRBV12-4	NA	TRBJ2-3	CASSFVVGTDTQYF	TGTGCCAGCAGTTTCGTGGTTGGAACAGATACGCAGTATTTT
few	TRBV7-2	NA	TRBJ2-2	CASRAVNAGELFF	TGTGCCAGCAGGGCAGTAAACGCCGGGGAGCTGTTTTTT
NA	TRBV12-3/TRBV12-4	TRBD1	TRBJ1-5	CASSHRTGPNQPQHF	TGTGCCAGCAGCCACCGGACAGGACCCAATCAGCCCCAGCATTTT
NA	TRBV7-2	NA	TRBJ2-5	CASSLRVLRETQYF	TGTGCCAGCAGCTTACGGGTTTTGAGGGAGACCCAGTACTTC
few	TRBV5-1	TRBD2	TRBJ2-3	CASSPSTSGRTDTQYF	TGCGCCAGCAGCCCCTCTACTAGCGGGAGAACAGATACGCAGTATTTT
NA	TRBV20-1	TRBD2	TRBJ2-1	CSAQAKGLAGENYNEQFF	TGCAGTGCCCAGGCTAAGGGACTAGCGGGAGAAAATTACAATGAGCAGTTCTTC
few	TRBV4-3	TRBD1	TRBJ2-5	CASSHQQGIQETQYF	TGCGCCAGCAGCCACCAACAGGGGATCCAAGAGACCCAGTACTTC
NA	TRBV7-8	TRBD2	TRBJ2-1	CASSLAGGNREQFF	TGTGCCAGCAGCTTAGCGGGGGGGAATCGAGAGCAGTTCTTC
NA	TRBV5-5	TRBD2	TRBJ2-7	CASSSILAGGSYEQYF	TGTGCCAGCAGCTCAATACTAGCGGGGGGCTCCTACGAGCAGTACTTC
few	TRBV4-2	NA	TRBJ2-3	CASSQDKSDTQYF	TGTGCCAGCAGCCAAGATAAATCCGATACGCAGTATTTT
NA	TRBV29-1	TRBD1	TRBJ1-1	CSAVTGGNTEAFF	TGCAGCGCCGTTACAGGGGGCAACACTGAAGCTTTCTTT